This T cell receptor (beta chain) stems from a study of blood T cell repertoires in COVID-19. TCRdb's copy holds only in-frame clones and misses some; the assay was immunoSEQ multiplex PCR. The data contain 70,000 to 75,000 clones, nearly 85% of them singletons. Deletions cut 2 bases from V and 4 bases from J, with 11 bases between. Germline loops: CDR1 KGHSH, CDR2 LQKENI. The CDR3 contains 14 residues. The origin of this receptor is a woman aged 55-70 years with acute or convalescent COVID-19. The chain recombines TRBV18 with TRBJ1-1; a possible D gene is TRBD1 (6 bases). Material: peripheral blood. CDR3 coding DNA: TGTGCCAGCTCACCAAAGGGGGTCGGCACTGAAGCTTTCTTT. Its translation: CASSPKGVGTEAFF.